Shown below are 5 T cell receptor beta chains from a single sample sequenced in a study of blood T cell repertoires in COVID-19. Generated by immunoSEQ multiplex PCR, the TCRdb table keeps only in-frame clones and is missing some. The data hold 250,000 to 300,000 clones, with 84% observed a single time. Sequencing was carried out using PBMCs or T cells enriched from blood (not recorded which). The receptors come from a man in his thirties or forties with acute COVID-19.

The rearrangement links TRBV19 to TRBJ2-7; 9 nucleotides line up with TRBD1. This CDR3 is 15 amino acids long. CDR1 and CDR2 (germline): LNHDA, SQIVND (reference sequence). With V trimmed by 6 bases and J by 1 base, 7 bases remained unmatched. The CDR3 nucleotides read TGTGCCAGTAGCAGGGGACAGGGTGAATCCTACGAGCAGTACGTC. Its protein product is CASSRGQGESYEQYV.

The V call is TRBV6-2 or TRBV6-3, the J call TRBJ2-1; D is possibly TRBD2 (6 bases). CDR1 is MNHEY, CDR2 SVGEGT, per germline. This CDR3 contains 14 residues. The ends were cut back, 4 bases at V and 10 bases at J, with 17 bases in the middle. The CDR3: CASSSRVGGLEQFF. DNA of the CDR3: TGTGCCAGCAGTTCCAGGGTGGGGGGTCTGGAGCAGTTCTTC.

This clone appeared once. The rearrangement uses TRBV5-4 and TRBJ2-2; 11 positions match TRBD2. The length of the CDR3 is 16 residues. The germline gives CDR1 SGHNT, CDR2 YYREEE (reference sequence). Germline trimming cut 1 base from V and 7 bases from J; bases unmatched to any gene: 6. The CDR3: CASSLTSGTSGGELFF. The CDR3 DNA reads TGTGCCAGCAGCTTGACTTCTGGGACTAGCGGCGGGGAGCTGTTTTTT. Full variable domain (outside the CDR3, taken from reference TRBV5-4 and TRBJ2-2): ETGVTQSPTHLIKTRGQQVTLRCSSQSGHNTVSWYQQALGQGPQFIFQYYREEENGRGNFPPRFSGLQFPNYSSELNVNALELDDSALYLCASSLTSGTSGGELFFGEGSRLTVL.

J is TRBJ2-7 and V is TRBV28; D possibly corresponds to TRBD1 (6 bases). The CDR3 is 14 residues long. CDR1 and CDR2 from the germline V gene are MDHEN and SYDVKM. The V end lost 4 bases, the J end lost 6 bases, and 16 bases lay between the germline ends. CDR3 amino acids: CASSSPGHLGEQYV. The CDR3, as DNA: TGTGCCAGCAGTTCCCCGGGACATTTAGGCGAGCAGTACGTC.

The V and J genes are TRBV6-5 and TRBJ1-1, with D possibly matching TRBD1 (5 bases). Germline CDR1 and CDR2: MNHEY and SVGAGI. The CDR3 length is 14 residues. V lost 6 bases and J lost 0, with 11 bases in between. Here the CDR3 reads CASRVDSVNTEAFF. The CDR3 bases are TGTGCCAGCAGGGTAGACAGCGTGAACACTGAAGCTTTCTTT.